This T cell receptor beta chain originates from a study of blood T cell repertoires in COVID-19. On the study more broadly: Collection of acute and convalescent COVID-19 samples took place in the United States, Italy and Spain. T cells, B-cell-depleted T cells, or PBMCs supplied cDNA or gDNA.

Sequenced by immunoSEQ multiplex PCR; TCRdb stores in-frame clones only, minus some. The sample lists approximately 160,000 clones, more than 85% occurring once. Germline CDR1 reads SQVTM; CDR2 reads ANQGSEA. The V and J ends lost 4 bases and 9 bases respectively, with 15 bases between them. The CDR3 totals 12 residues. The V and J genes are TRBV29-1 and TRBJ2-5, with a possible D match to TRBD1 (5 bases). The sequencing sample was made of peripheral blood. This receptor was identified in a man over 45 with acute or convalescent COVID-19. The CDR3 sequence: CSVAQGPYSQYF. In DNA, the CDR3 is TGCAGCGTTGCCCAGGGCCCTTATTCCCAGTACTTC.